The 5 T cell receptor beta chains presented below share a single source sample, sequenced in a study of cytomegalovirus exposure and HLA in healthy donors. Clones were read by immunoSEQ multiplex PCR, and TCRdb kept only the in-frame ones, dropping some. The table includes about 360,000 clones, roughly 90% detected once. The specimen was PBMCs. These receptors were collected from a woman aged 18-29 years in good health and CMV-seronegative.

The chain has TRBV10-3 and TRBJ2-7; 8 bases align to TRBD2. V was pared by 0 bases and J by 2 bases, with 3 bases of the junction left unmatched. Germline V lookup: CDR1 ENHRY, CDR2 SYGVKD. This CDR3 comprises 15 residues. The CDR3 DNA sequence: TGTGCCATCAGTGAGTCCTCGGGGGGGGCCTACGAGCAGTACTTC. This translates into CAISESSGGAYEQYF.

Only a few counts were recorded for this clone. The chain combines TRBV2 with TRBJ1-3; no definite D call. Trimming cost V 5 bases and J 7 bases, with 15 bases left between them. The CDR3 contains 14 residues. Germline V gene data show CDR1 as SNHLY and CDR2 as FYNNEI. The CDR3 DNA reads TGTGCCAGCAGTAGGGATGAGGGTGTTAACACCATATATTTT. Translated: CASSRDEGVNTIYF.

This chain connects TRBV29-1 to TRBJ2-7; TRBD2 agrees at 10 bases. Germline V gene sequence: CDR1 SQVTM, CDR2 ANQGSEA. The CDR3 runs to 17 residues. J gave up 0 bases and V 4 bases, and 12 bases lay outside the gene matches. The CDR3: CSVGDRGASGSSYEQYF. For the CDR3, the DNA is TGCAGCGTTGGGGATAGGGGGGCTAGCGGGAGCTCCTACGAGCAGTACTTC.

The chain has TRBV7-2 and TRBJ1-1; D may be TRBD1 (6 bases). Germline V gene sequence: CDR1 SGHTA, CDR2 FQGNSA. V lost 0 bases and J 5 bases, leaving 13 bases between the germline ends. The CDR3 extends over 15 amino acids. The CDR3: CASSLARGAGTEAFF. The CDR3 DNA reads TGTGCCAGCAGCTTAGCGCGGGGGGCAGGGACTGAAGCTTTCTTT.

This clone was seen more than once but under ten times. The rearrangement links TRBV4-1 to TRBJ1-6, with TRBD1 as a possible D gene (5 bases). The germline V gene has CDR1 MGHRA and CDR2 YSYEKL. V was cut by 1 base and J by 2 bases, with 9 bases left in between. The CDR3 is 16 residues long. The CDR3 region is CASSQGRGTYNSPLHF. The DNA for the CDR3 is TGCGCCAGCAGCCAAGGGAGGGGAACCTATAATTCACCCCTCCACTTT.